Described below is a single TCR beta chain sequence and its context. Its antigen remains unknown. This entry comes from a study of blood T cells in healthy people across ages. With a J-beta primer mix and a sample-barcoded 5' primer, a second PCR ran 7 to 11 cycles. Each CDR3 protein gets one entry after TCRdb re-called the 5' RACE reads with MiXCR. Among approximately 1,700,000 distinct CDR3 sequences listed, around 42% were seen once. Per sample, at least 5 micrograms of total RNA were extracted. Looked up from germline, CDR1 is DFQATT and CDR2 is SNEGSKA (reference sequence). V lost 1 base, J lost 2 bases, and 10 bases lay in between. The CDR3 runs 14 residues. Points from the study as a whole: The study could not conclusively compare naive and antigen-experienced cells, given its unsorted PBMCs.

Source material: blood. V gene TRBV20-1 combines with J gene TRBJ2-3; D uncertain. The receptor comes from a human donor in good health. The CDR3 DNA sequence: TGCAGTGCTAGAGTTTGGGCTTACACAGATACGCAGTATTTT. This codes for CSARVWAYTDTQYF.